Listed here are 24 T cell receptor beta chains from one sample, sequenced in a study of blood T cell repertoires in COVID-19. The repertoire was sequenced with immunoSEQ multiplex PCR; TCRdb's copy has only in-frame clones and lacks some. The repertoire consists of about 83,000 clones, with roughly 82% occurring once and the leading ten covering around 7.3%. Sequenced input: peripheral blood. The receptors were gathered from a man over 45 with active COVID-19.

V and J are TRBV28 and TRBJ1-2; the D is unclear. Germline V gene lookup returns CDR1 MDHEN and CDR2 SYDVKM. This CDR3 spans 14 amino acids. Trimming took 8 bases from V and 5 from J, leaving 18 bases between them. The CDR3, as DNA: TGTGCCAGCCTGTCGTGGACTACTAGATATGGCTACACCTTC. Protein: CASLSWTTRYGYTF.

V gene TRBV10-3 combines with J gene TRBJ2-1; TRBD2 matches at 10 bases. The CDR3 is 16 residues long. The V and J ends lost 1 base and 4 bases, in that order; junction bases with no gene match: 4. Germline values: CDR1 ENHRY, CDR2 SYGVKD. The CDR3 sequence is CAISELPSGRYNEQFF. The CDR3 DNA sequence: TGTGCCATCAGTGAGTTACCTAGCGGGAGATACAATGAGCAGTTCTTC.

The V and J genes are TRBV7-9 and TRBJ1-4; D is unresolved. The CDR3 length is 15 residues. Trimming cost V 1 base and J 4 bases, with 10 bases left between them. Per the germline V gene, CDR1 is SEHNR and CDR2 is FQNEAQ (reference sequence). CDR3 protein: CASSLGADYNEKLFF. CDR3 in DNA: TGTGCCAGCAGCTTAGGGGCAGATTATAATGAAAAACTGTTTTTT.

The rearrangement links TRBV24-1 to TRBJ2-3, with D possibly TRBD2 on 6 matching bases. CDR3 length equals 15 residues. Trimming took off 3 bases at V and 1 base at J, with 10 bases between the two ends. Per the germline V gene, CDR1 is KGHDR and CDR2 is SFDVKD. The chain's CDR3 is CATSDPSSGTDTQYF. CDR3 coding DNA: TGTGCCACCAGTGATCCATCTAGCGGCACAGATACGCAGTATTTT.

The chain carries TRBV6-2 or TRBV6-3 and TRBJ2-7; 10 bases line up with TRBD2. The CDR3 loop spans 13 amino acids. CDR1 MNHEY and CDR2 SVGEGT come from the germline V gene. The junction had 6 bases not matched to a gene; V was cut back by 4 bases and J by 9 bases. This chain's CDR3 is CASSSDTSGVQYF. The CDR3 bases are TGTGCCAGCAGTTCCGACACTAGCGGGGTGCAGTACTTC.

This chain links TRBV30 with TRBJ2-7; 8 bases are shared with TRBD2. Trimming took 3 bases from V and 2 from J; bases not matched to a gene: 12. This CDR3 has 16 residues. Germline V CDR1 and CDR2: GTSNPN, SVGIG (reference sequence). CDR3 coding DNA: TGTGCCTGGAGAAAGTATTCCGGGACTAGTACCTACGAGCAGTACTTC. Residues: CAWRKYSGTSTYEQYF.

The gene calls are TRBV28 and TRBJ2-1, with TRBD1 identical over 8 bases. Per germline, CDR1 MDHEN and CDR2 SYDVKM. The J segment lost 3 bases and the V segment lost 3 bases, leaving 7 bases of the junction unmatched. This CDR3 comprises 16 residues. CDR3 DNA: TGTGCCAGCAGTTTTCACCTGACAGGGGACTACAATGAGCAGTTCTTC. Protein product: CASSFHLTGDYNEQFF.

Points on this clone: The sample contains more than one DNA sequence encoding this CDR3. The chain joins TRBV5-1 to TRBJ2-2; TRBD1 aligns across 9 bases. V trimming: 2 bases; J trimming: 7 bases; junction bases outside the gene matches: 12. The CDR3 runs 17 residues. From germline, CDR1 is SGHRS and CDR2 YFSETQ. The CDR3 reads CASSLAPGQGEHGELFF. The CDR3 nucleotides are TGCGCCAGCAGCTTAGCCCCGGGACAGGGTGAACACGGGGAGCTGTTTTTT.

This sequence joins TRBV27 and TRBJ2-1; TRBD1 aligns across 7 bases. CDR1 is MNHEY and CDR2 is SMNVEV in the germline V gene (reference sequence). V lost 2 bases and J lost 4; bases outside the gene matches: 5. The CDR3 covers 15 residues. The CDR3 sequence is CASSLGQAEYNEQFF. The CDR3 DNA follows: TGTGCCAGCAGTTTAGGACAGGCGGAGTACAATGAGCAGTTCTTC.

The chain employs TRBV5-4 and TRBJ1-4; 10 bases match TRBD1. J gave up 13 bases and V 5 bases, and 11 bases lay outside the gene matches. Germline V gives CDR1 SGHNT, CDR2 YYREEE (reference sequence). This CDR3 is built from 14 residues. The CDR3 region has the DNA TGTGCCAGCAGTCAGGGGGGACAGGGGAAAGCACTGTTTTTT. Protein product: CASSQGGQGKALFF.

The rearrangement joins TRBV12-3 or TRBV12-4 to TRBJ2-5; 8 bases line up with TRBD2. The CDR3 runs to 13 residues. V was clipped by 6 bases and J by 5 bases; unmatched bases: 5. In DNA, the CDR3 is TGTGCCAGCAGACTCGGGGGGGATGAGACCCAGTACTTC. It is translated as CASRLGGDETQYF.

The V gene is TRBV3-1 (or the pseudogene TRBV3-2), the J gene TRBJ1-3; perhaps TRBD1 as D (5 bases). The ends were cut back, 4 bases at V and 0 bases at J, with 7 bases in the middle. Germline CDR1 and CDR2: LGHDT and YNNKEL (reference sequence). The CDR3 contains 14 residues. The CDR3 loop is CASSPDSSGNTIYF. CDR3 DNA: TGTGCCAGCAGCCCAGACAGCTCTGGAAACACCATATATTTT.

The rearrangement uses TRBV6-5 and TRBJ1-2, with TRBD1 matching over 8 bases. Germline trimming cut 6 bases from V and 4 bases from J; bases unmatched to any gene: 10. The CDR3 has 15 residues. Germline-derived CDR1 and CDR2 are MNHEY and SVGAGI. CDR3 DNA sequence: TGTGCCAGCAGGGCCAGGGGGCAGGACTTCTATGGCTACACCTTC. Translating it yields CASRARGQDFYGYTF.

CDR3 DNA: TGTGCCAGCAGTTCCGACAGGGGGTCGTACAATGAGCAGTTCTTC. This gives the protein CASSSDRGSYNEQFF. The genes are TRBV27 and TRBJ2-1; 9 bases are shared with TRBD1. Unmatched junction bases numbered 5, after V lost 4 bases and J lost 4 bases. The germline gives CDR1 MNHEY, CDR2 SMNVEV (reference sequence). This CDR3 has 15 amino acids.

DNA of the CDR3: TGTGCCATCAGTGACTCCGGGACAGGGTCCACTGAAGCTTTCTTT. It is translated as CAISDSGTGSTEAFF. V usage is TRBV10-3 and J usage is TRBJ1-1; 9 bases align to TRBD1. There are 15 residues in the CDR3. Germline CDR1 is ENHRY and CDR2 is SYGVKD. V was pared by 3 bases and J by 4 bases, with 6 bases of the junction left unmatched.

The rearrangement links TRBV27 to TRBJ2-2; 10 bases are a match to TRBD1. The CDR3 covers 17 residues. V was pared by 5 bases and J by 3 bases, with 9 bases of the junction left unmatched. Germline V lookup: CDR1 MNHEY, CDR2 SMNVEV (reference sequence). The CDR3 sequence: CASSRQGASPDTGELFF. In DNA, the CDR3 is TGTGCCAGCAGTCGACAGGGGGCATCACCCGACACCGGGGAGCTGTTTTTT.

The table lists this clone with a few counts. The rearrangement links TRBV6-4 to TRBJ2-3, with 7 nucleotides matching TRBD2. Germline V gene data show CDR1 as MRHNA and CDR2 as SNTAGT. Unmatched junction bases numbered 2, after V lost 2 bases and J lost 0 bases. The CDR3 is made up of 15 amino acids. The CDR3 DNA sequence: TGTGCCAGCAGTGACGGGAGGGCTAGCACAGATACGCAGTATTTT. Translation: CASSDGRASTDTQYF.

The V and J genes are TRBV19 and TRBJ2-7; 7 nucleotides match TRBD1. V was clipped by 7 bases and J by 5 bases; unmatched bases: 5. This CDR3 is built from 12 residues. Germline V CDR1 and CDR2: LNHDA, SQIVND (reference sequence). The DNA of the CDR3 is TGTGCCAGTACTACGACAGGGAACGAGCAGTACTTC. This translates into CASTTTGNEQYF.

This clone has only one observation. V usage is TRBV29-1 and J usage is TRBJ2-7; 8 nucleotides match TRBD1. The CDR3 sequence is 12 residues long. Germline CDR1 reads SQVTM; CDR2 reads ANQGSEA. V dropped 1 base and J dropped 4; count of bases not matched to a gene: 0. CDR3 in DNA: TGCAGCGTTGAAGGGACAGGGTACGAGCAGTACTTC. Translation gives CSVEGTGYEQYF.

The chain recombines TRBV5-1 with TRBJ2-3; 7 bases line up with TRBD2. The CDR3 has 14 amino acids. Germline V gene data show CDR1 as SGHRS and CDR2 as YFSETQ. With V trimmed by 4 bases and J by 0 bases, 2 bases remained unmatched. CDR3 amino acids: CASSSGDSTDTQYF. Written as DNA, the CDR3 is TGCGCCAGCAGCAGCGGGGACAGCACAGATACGCAGTATTTT.

J is TRBJ1-5 and V is TRBV19; D is unresolved. The CDR3 loop spans 15 amino acids. With 1 base removed from V and 2 bases from J, the gap between germline ends came to 9 bases. Germline lookup yields CDR1 LNHDA and CDR2 SQIVND (reference sequence). CDR3 bases: TGTGCCAGTAGTATAGTTCCCGGGGGCAATCAGCCCCAGCATTTT. Protein: CASSIVPGGNQPQHF.

The chain has TRBV27 and TRBJ2-6; TRBD1 agrees at 9 bases. The germline V gene has CDR1 MNHEY and CDR2 SMNVEV (reference sequence). CDR3 length: 17 amino acids. V trimming: 0 bases; J trimming: 3 bases; junction bases outside the gene matches: 3. The CDR3: CASSLSTGGGGANVLTF. The DNA for the CDR3 is TGTGCCAGCAGTTTATCGACAGGGGGAGGTGGGGCCAACGTCCTGACTTTC. The variable domain in full, completed from reference TRBV27 and TRBJ2-6, reads EAQVTQNPRYLITVTGKKLTVTCSQNMNHEYMSWYRQDPGLGLRQIYYSMNVEVTDKGDVPEGYKVSRKEKRNFPLILESPSPNQTSLYFCASSLSTGGGGANVLTFGAGSRLTVL.

The chain joins TRBV12-3 or TRBV12-4 to TRBJ1-2; 9 nucleotides agree with TRBD1. The length of the CDR3 is 13 residues. Trimming at V came to 6 bases and at J to 2 bases, leaving 1 base not matched to a gene. The CDR3 DNA is TGTGCCAGCAGCGGACAGGGGAACTATGGCTACACCTTC. Amino acid sequence: CASSGQGNYGYTF.

V is TRBV25-1 and J is TRBJ2-3; the D gene is possibly TRBD2 (6 bases). From germline, CDR1 is MGHDK and CDR2 SYGVNS. V was pared by 2 bases and J by 3 bases, with 15 bases between. This CDR3 has 16 residues. The CDR3 bases are TGTGCCAGCAGTGAACGTTTGCAGGGACTTACAGATACGCAGTATTTT. Translated: CASSERLQGLTDTQYF. Together with reference TRBV25-1 and TRBJ2-3, the CDR3 gives the full variable domain: EADIYQTPRYLVIGTGKKITLECSQTMGHDKMYWYQQDPGMELHLIHYSYGVNSTEKGDLSSESTVSRIRTEHFPLTLESARPSHTSQYLCASSERLQGLTDTQYFGPGTRLTVL.